This record covers a single TCR beta chain. Its specificity is not known. The CDR3 covers 14 residues. Germline V CDR1 and CDR2: ENHRY, SYGVKD. Trimming took off 0 bases at V and 2 bases at J, with 7 bases between the two ends. The data derive from a study of shared clonotypes between healthy human individuals. Study-wide context: Every donor yielded three CD4 naive, three CD4 memory, two CD8 naive and one CD8 memory plate.

For sorted subsets, approximately 0.2 ug DNA per replicate equaled about 30,000 T cell genomes. TCRdb's table, derived via immunoSEQ multiplex PCR, lists solely in-frame clones and lacks some. The sample records some 2 million clones, approximately 94% being singletons. General study points: What naive subsets generally showed was a larger estimated richness than memory subsets showed.

Naive CD8 isolation took CD45RO-negative cells positively selected for CCR7 and excluded terminally differentiated effector memory CD45RA+ cells. Sequencing was carried out using naive CD8+ T cells sorted from blood. The TCR was taken from a man younger than 35 in good health. This sequence joins TRBV10-3 and TRBJ1-1, with unresolved D. CDR3 nucleotide sequence: TGTGCCATCAGTGAGTCGCCCAGCAACACTGAAGCTTTCTTT. This encodes CAISESPSNTEAFF.